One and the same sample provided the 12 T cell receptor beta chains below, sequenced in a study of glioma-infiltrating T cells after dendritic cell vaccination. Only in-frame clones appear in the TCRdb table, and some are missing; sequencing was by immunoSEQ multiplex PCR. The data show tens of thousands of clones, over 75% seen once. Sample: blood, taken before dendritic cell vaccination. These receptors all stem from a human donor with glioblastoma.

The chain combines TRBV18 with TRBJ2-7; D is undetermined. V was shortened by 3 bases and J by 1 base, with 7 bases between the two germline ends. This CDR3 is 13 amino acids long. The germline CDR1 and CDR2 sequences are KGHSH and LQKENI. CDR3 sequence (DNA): TGTGCCAGCTCACCCCGGAGATCCTACGAGCAGTACTTC. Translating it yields CASSPRRSYEQYF.

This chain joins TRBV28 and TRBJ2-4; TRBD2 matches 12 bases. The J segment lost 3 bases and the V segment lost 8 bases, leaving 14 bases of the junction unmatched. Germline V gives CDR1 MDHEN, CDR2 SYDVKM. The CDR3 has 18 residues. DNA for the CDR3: TGTGCCAGCGGTGGGGACAGGGTACTAGCGGGGGGCAAAAACATTCAGTACTTC. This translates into CASGGDRVLAGGKNIQYF.

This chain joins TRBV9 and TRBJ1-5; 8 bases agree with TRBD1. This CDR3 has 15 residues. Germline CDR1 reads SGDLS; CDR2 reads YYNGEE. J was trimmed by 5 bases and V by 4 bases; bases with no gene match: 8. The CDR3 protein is CASSSRQGLDQPQHF. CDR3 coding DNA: TGTGCCAGCAGCTCAAGACAGGGGCTCGATCAGCCCCAGCATTTT.

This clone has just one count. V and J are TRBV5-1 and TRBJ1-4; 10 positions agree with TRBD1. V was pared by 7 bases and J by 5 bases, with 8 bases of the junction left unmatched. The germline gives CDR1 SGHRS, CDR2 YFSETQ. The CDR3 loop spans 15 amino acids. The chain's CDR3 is CASRDRGGPNEKLFF. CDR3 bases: TGCGCCAGCCGGGACAGGGGAGGACCGAATGAAAAACTGTTTTTT. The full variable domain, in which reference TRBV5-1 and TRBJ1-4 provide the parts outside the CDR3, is KAGVTQTPRYLIKTRGQQVTLSCSPISGHRSVSWYQQTPGQGLQFLFEYFSETQRNKGNFPGRFSGRQFSNSRSEMNVSTLELGDSALYLCASRDRGGPNEKLFFGSGTQLSVL.

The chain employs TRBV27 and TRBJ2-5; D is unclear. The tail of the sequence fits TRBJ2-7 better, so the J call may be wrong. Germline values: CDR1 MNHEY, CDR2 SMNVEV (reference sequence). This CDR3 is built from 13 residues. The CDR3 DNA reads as TGTGCCAGCAGTTTAAAAAGAAACTACGAGCAGTACTTC. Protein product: CASSLKRNYEQYF.

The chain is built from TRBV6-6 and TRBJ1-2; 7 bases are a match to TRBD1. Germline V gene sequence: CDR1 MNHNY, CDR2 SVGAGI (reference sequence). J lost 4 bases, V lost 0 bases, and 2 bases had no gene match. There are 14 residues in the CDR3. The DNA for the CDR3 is TGTGCCAGCAGTTACTCAGGGGGCAGCTATGGCTACACCTTC. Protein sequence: CASSYSGGSYGYTF.

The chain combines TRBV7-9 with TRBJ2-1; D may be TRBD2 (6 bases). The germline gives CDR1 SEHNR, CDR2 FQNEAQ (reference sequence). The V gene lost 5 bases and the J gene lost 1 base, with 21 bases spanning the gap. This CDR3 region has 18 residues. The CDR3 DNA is TGTGCCAGCAGCCGGAGGTGGGGCAGGGAGGTTTCCTACAATGAGCAGTTCTTC. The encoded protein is CASSRRWGREVSYNEQFF.

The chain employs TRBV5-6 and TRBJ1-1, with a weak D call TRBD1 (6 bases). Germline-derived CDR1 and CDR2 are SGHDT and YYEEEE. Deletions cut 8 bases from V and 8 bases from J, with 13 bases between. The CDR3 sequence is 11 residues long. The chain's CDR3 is CASLDRYEAFF. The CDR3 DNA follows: TGTGCCAGTCTCGACAGGTACGAAGCTTTCTTT.

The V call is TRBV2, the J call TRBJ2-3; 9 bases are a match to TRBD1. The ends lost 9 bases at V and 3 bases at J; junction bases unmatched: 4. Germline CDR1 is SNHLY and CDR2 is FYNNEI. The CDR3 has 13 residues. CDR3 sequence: CARTGGRTDTQYF. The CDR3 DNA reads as TGTGCCAGGACAGGGGGAAGGACAGATACGCAGTATTTT.

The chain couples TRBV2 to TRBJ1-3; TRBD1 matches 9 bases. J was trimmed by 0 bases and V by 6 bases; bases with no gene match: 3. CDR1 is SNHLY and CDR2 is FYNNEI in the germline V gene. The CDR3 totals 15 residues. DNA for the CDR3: TGTGCCAGCAGGGACAGGGGCAGCTCTGGAAACACCATATATTTT. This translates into CASRDRGSSGNTIYF.

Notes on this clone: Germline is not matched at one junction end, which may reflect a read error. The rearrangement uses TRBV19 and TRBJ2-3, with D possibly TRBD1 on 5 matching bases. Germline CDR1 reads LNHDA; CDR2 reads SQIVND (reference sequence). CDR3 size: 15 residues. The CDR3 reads CVSSAARAPGDTQYF. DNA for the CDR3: TGTGTCAGTAGTGCAGCCAGAGCCCCAGGGGATACGCAGTATTTT.

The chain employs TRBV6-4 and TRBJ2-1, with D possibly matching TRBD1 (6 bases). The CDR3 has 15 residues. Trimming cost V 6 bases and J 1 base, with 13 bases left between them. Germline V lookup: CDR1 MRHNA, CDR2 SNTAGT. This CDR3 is CASSVQGLSYNEQFF. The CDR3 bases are TGTGCCAGCAGCGTCCAGGGGTTATCCTACAATGAGCAGTTCTTC.